These 29 T cell receptor beta chains originate from one sample sequenced in a study of T cells in women clearing cervical HPV infection. The table came from immunoSEQ multiplex PCR; TCRdb's copy has only in-frame clones and leaves some out. The table for this sample gives fewer than 35,000 clones. The sequencing sample was made of blood buffy coat. These receptors all stem from a woman between 18 and 70 years old with a cervical HPV16 infection that either progressed to CIN3+ or cleared (not recorded which).

For this clone: The sequence runs out 3 residues before the end of the CDR3; the remainder is reconstructed from the germline J gene. The V call is TRBV23-1, the J call TRBJ1-5; TRBD1 is a possible D gene (6 bases). TRBV23-1 is noted as an ORF with a role that remains uncertain. Trimming took off 4 bases at V and 4 bases at J, with 17 bases between the two ends. The CDR3 spans 16 residues. The CDR3 reads CASSLSGRGLNQPQHF. The sequenced CDR3 bases are TGCGCCAGCAGTCTCTCAGGGCGGGGGCTAAATCAGCCC.

As to this clone: The read ends 3 residues early relative to the CDR3; the germline J gene fills the gap. This chain links TRBV6-4 with TRBJ2-7, with D possibly being TRBD2 (6 bases). Germline V lookup: CDR1 MRHNA, CDR2 SNTAGT. Trimming took off 6 bases at V and 3 bases at J, with 15 bases between the two ends. The CDR3 runs 14 residues. The sequenced part of the CDR3 DNA is TGTGCCAGCAGGGAACATAGGGGACTCTACGAG. It is translated as CASREHRGLYE. The CDR3 as a whole reads CASREHRGLYEQYF.

Comment on this clone: The read is 3 residues too short to cover the CDR3 end, so that end is filled in from the germline J gene. The rearrangement links TRBV2 to TRBJ2-2, with a possible D match to TRBD2 (6 bases). This CDR3 spans 13 amino acids. The germline CDR1 and CDR2 sequences are SNHLY and FYNNEI. The CDR3: CASRSGGNEKLFF. Partial CDR3 DNA: TGTGCCAGCCGCTCCGGGGGTAATGAAAAG.

Comment on this clone: Coverage ceases 3 residues before the CDR3 finishes, and the germline J gene fills in the end. The chain is built from TRBV11-2 and TRBJ2-7; D is unclear. The CDR3 totals 14 residues. V gave up 0 bases and J gave up 2 bases, with 8 bases separating them. Germline values: CDR1 SGHAT, CDR2 FQNNGV. The DNA read from the CDR3 is TGTGCCAGCAGCTTAGATAGTGCCACCTACGAG. Its translation is CASSLDSATYE. The complete CDR3 sequence is CASSLDSATYEQYF.

In regard to this clone: The read gets to within 3 residues of the CDR3 end, and the germline J gene fills in the rest. The chain joins TRBV7-3 to TRBJ1-2; D possibly corresponds to TRBD1 (5 bases). The CDR3 has 15 amino acids. The germline gives CDR1 SGHTA, CDR2 FQGTGA. The part of the CDR3 DNA that was read is TGTGCCAGCAGCCTAGCGGGAGGTCTGGACAATGAC. Translated: CASSLAGGLDND. The whole CDR3 protein is CASSLAGGLDNDYTF.

Comments on this clone: Read coverage stops 3 residues before the CDR3 terminus; the germline J gene supplies the remainder. The chain recombines TRBV19 with TRBJ1-6; D might be TRBD1 (6 bases). The CDR3 extends over 17 amino acids. CDR1 is LNHDA, CDR2 SQIVND, per germline (reference sequence). V lost 6 bases and J 0 bases, leaving 15 bases between the germline ends. The chain's CDR3 is CASRGLRGGSYNSPLHF. The CDR3 DNA, read in part, is TGTGCCAGTAGAGGACTCAGGGGTGGCTCCTATAATTCACCC.

Comments on this clone: The CDR3 goes on 3 residues after the read ends, and that part is filled in from the germline J gene. The rearrangement uses TRBV7-2 and TRBJ2-5; no clear D gene. The V gene's germline CDR1 is SGHTA and CDR2 FQGNSA. V was pared by 5 bases and J by 7 bases, with 8 bases between. The CDR3 contains 11 residues. CDR3 bases read: TGTGCCAGCAGCACGTCAGGGACC. It specifies CASSTSGT. The whole CDR3 is CASSTSGTQYF.

Comments on this clone: The read terminates 3 residues before the CDR3 end, so the remaining end is supplied by the germline J gene. This chain uses TRBV7-2 with TRBJ1-5, with 7 bases fitting TRBD1. This CDR3 has 14 residues. The germline CDR1 and CDR2 sequences are SGHTA and FQGNSA. The J segment lost 6 bases and the V segment lost 4 bases, leaving 6 bases of the junction unmatched. CDR3 DNA (partial): TGTGCCAGCAGCTCGACAGGGCAAGGTCAGCCC. Residues: CASSSTGQGQP. In full, the CDR3 reads CASSSTGQGQPQHF.

Turning to this clone: The CDR3 end is not reached by the read, which stops 3 residues before it; the germline J gene fills it in. This sequence joins TRBV6-2 or TRBV6-3 and TRBJ1-2, with D possibly TRBD1 on 5 matching bases. The V gene's germline CDR1 is MNHEY and CDR2 SVGEGT. This CDR3 is built from 17 residues. This chain's CDR3 is CASSPTLGLAGYNDYTF. The CDR3 DNA, read in part, is TGTGCCAGCAGCCCCACCCTGGGACTAGCGGGTTACAATGAC.

Details on this clone: The read ends 3 residues early relative to the CDR3; the germline J gene fills the gap. This rearrangement joins TRBV5-6 to TRBJ1-1, with TRBD1 as a possible D gene (6 bases). This CDR3 contains 14 residues. The germline V and J ends were trimmed by 0 bases and 6 bases, with 12 bases remaining between them. Germline V gives CDR1 SGHDT, CDR2 YYEEEE. CDR3 DNA, as far as it was read: TGTGCCAGCAGCTTGGTCGGCAGGGGCGCTGAA. It yields the protein CASSLVGRGAE. The CDR3 in its entirety is CASSLVGRGAEAFF.

As for this clone: Read sequence stops 3 residues before the CDR3 end, and the germline J gene provides the missing end. The chain uses TRBV19 and TRBJ1-1, with D possibly TRBD1 on 5 matching bases. The V and J ends lost 6 bases and 2 bases respectively, with 19 bases between them. Germline CDR1 reads LNHDA; CDR2 reads SQIVND (reference sequence). The CDR3 extends over 16 amino acids. The covered CDR3 bases are TGTGCCAGTAGGAGGAACCTAGGGGCGTTTAACACTGAA. It encodes CASRRNLGAFNTE. The whole CDR3 is CASRRNLGAFNTEAFF.

Note on this clone: The sequenced fragment ends 3 residues before the CDR3 boundary, so the rest is inferred from the germline J gene. The V and J genes are TRBV18 and TRBJ2-5; the match to TRBD2 covers 9 bases. CDR1 and CDR2 from the germline V gene are KGHSH and LQKENI. V trimming: 5 bases; J trimming: 1 base; junction bases outside the gene matches: 2. This CDR3 region has 14 residues. CDR3 in amino acids: CASSEGLAQETQYF. Partial CDR3 DNA: TGTGCCAGCTCAGAGGGACTAGCCCAAGAGACC.

To note about this clone: The CDR3 goes on 3 residues after the read ends, and that part is filled in from the germline J gene. The chain employs TRBV7-2 and TRBJ2-7; TRBD2 agrees at 7 bases. The germline V gene has CDR1 SGHTA and CDR2 FQGNSA. After removal of 0 bases from V and 2 bases from J, the junction contained 1 base not matched to a gene. The CDR3 consists of 14 residues. The DNA read from the CDR3 is TGTGCCAGCAGCTTAGCGGGGGGGACCTACGAG. Protein product: CASSLAGGTYE. The entire CDR3 sequence reads CASSLAGGTYEQYF.

With regard to this clone: The sequenced fragment ends 3 residues before the CDR3 boundary, so the rest is inferred from the germline J gene. The rearrangement uses TRBV7-9 and TRBJ2-7; the D is unclear. V lost 0 bases, J lost 3 bases, and 6 bases lay in between. Germline CDR1 SEHNR, CDR2 FQNEAQ (reference sequence). The CDR3 contains 13 residues. Partial CDR3 DNA: TGTGCCAGCAGCTTAGCAGGCGGCTACGAG. It yields the protein CASSLAGGYE. The full-length CDR3 reads as CASSLAGGYEQYF.

As concerns this clone: Sequencing ends 3 residues short of the CDR3 end; the germline J gene provides the rest. The rearrangement uses TRBV7-6 and TRBJ1-2; no clear D. This CDR3 has 13 amino acids. Per the germline V gene, CDR1 is SGHVS and CDR2 is FNYEAQ. Here the CDR3 reads CASSFSGPNDYTF. CDR3 DNA, as far as it was read: TGTGCCAGCAGCTTTAGCGGGCCGAATGAC.

Turning to this clone: The junction departs from the called germline gene at one end, perhaps through a read error. The read ends 3 residues shy of where the CDR3 ends; the end is completed using the germline J gene. The chain combines TRBV5-1 with TRBJ2-2; 7 bases are a match to TRBD1. CDR1 and CDR2 (germline): SGHRS, YFSETQ. CDR3 size: 17 residues. The CDR3 DNA, read in part, is TGCGCCAGCAGTTTGGACTTTCCGGGACAGCCTAATTCACCG. Protein product: CASSLDFPGQPNSP. The entire CDR3 is CASSLDFPGQPNSPLFF. The variable domain in full, completed from reference TRBV5-1 and TRBJ2-2, reads KAGVTQTPRYLIKTRGQQVTLSCSPISGHRSVSWYQQTPGQGLQFLFEYFSETQRNKGNFPGRFSGRQFSNSRSEMNVSTLELGDSALYLCASSLDFPGQPNSPLFFGEGSRLTVL.

Comment on this clone: The DNA ends 3 residues before the CDR3 does, and the rest of the CDR3 is filled in from the germline J gene. The rearrangement uses TRBV7-3 and TRBJ2-2, with unresolved D. This CDR3 spans 14 amino acids. Germline CDR1 is SGHTA and CDR2 is FQGTGA. Trimming left V 2 bases short and J 5 bases short, with 9 bases between. The CDR3 bases that were read are TGTGCCAGCAGCTTAGCCTCGAGGACCGGGGAG. Translated: CASSLASRTGE. The whole CDR3 sequence is CASSLASRTGELFF. Based on the CDR3 plus reference TRBV7-3 and TRBJ2-2, the full variable domain is GAGVSQTPSNKVTEKGKYVELRCDPISGHTALYWYRQSLGQGPEFLIYFQGTGAADDSGLPNDRFFAVRPEGSVSTLKIQRTERGDSAVYLCASSLASRTGELFFGEGSRLTVL.

A remark on this clone: The read terminates 3 residues ahead of where the CDR3 ends, so the germline J gene completes it. The chain is built from TRBV5-1 and TRBJ2-4; 11 bases line up with TRBD2. J was trimmed by 6 bases and V by 2 bases; bases with no gene match: 7. Germline values: CDR1 SGHRS, CDR2 YFSETQ. The CDR3 extends over 16 amino acids. The CDR3 sequence is CASSLPLAGGGNIQYF. Partial CDR3 DNA: TGCGCCAGCAGCTTACCTCTAGCGGGAGGCGGAAACATT.

With respect to this clone: The read is 3 residues too short to cover the CDR3 end, so that end is filled in from the germline J gene. Other nucleotide sequences in the sample specify the same CDR3. This chain links TRBV7-7 with TRBJ1-3; 7 bases are a match to TRBD1. Germline V gives CDR1 SSHAT, CDR2 FNYEAQ (reference sequence). The CDR3 is 12 residues long. Trimming cost V 5 bases and J 9 bases; bases outside gene matches: 4. The CDR3 DNA, read in part, is TGTGCCAGCAGCCCCCGACAGGGCACC. Translated, it gives CASSPRQGT. The CDR3 as a whole reads CASSPRQGTIYF.

Regarding this clone: The CDR3 is cut off 3 residues early in the read; its end comes from the germline J gene. The rearrangement uses TRBV5-1 and TRBJ1-6, with 7 nucleotides matching TRBD1. The J segment lost 5 bases and the V segment lost 5 bases, leaving 4 bases of the junction unmatched. Germline CDR1 reads SGHRS; CDR2 reads YFSETQ. The CDR3 sequence is 14 residues long. CDR3 region: CASRPGQNNSPLHF. The sequenced part of the CDR3 DNA is TGCGCCAGCAGACCGGGACAGAATAATTCACCC. Full variable domain (outside the CDR3, taken from reference TRBV5-1 and TRBJ1-6): KAGVTQTPRYLIKTRGQQVTLSCSPISGHRSVSWYQQTPGQGLQFLFEYFSETQRNKGNFPGRFSGRQFSNSRSEMNVSTLELGDSALYLCASRPGQNNSPLHFGNGTRLTVT.

As regards this clone: The read terminates 3 residues before the CDR3 end, so the remaining end is supplied by the germline J gene. The same CDR3 can be traced to other DNA sequences in this sample. The V gene is TRBV7-8, the J gene TRBJ1-3, with 8 bases that match TRBD1. V trimming: 1 base; J trimming: 7 bases; junction bases outside the gene matches: 0. The CDR3 sequence is 13 residues long. From germline, CDR1 is SGHVS and CDR2 FQNEAQ. CDR3 sequence reads: CASSLDRGNTIYF. The CDR3 bases that were read are TGTGCCAGCAGCTTAGACAGGGGGAACACC.

Comments on this clone: With the read ending 3 residues before the CDR3 end, the germline J gene is used to fill in that end. V is TRBV20-1 and J is TRBJ2-1, with 14 bases that match TRBD2. CDR3 length: 18 residues. V trimming: 4 bases; J trimming: 1 base; junction bases outside the gene matches: 9. In germline, CDR1 is DFQATT, CDR2 SNEGSKA (reference sequence). CDR3 protein: CSAILGLAGGRSYNEQFF. Incomplete CDR3 DNA: TGCAGTGCTATCTTAGGACTAGCGGGAGGTCGGTCCTACAATGAG.

On this clone: The read ends 3 residues before the CDR3 terminus; that terminus is restored from the germline J gene. The V call is TRBV19, the J call TRBJ2-4, with 8 bases identical to TRBD1. This CDR3 region has 13 residues. Germline CDR1 is LNHDA and CDR2 is SQIVND (reference sequence). Partial CDR3 DNA: TGTGCCAGTTCAGGGGGCATAGGCTATGGT. This codes for CASSGGIGYG. The CDR3 reads in full as CASSGGIGYGQYF.

As to this clone: Read data end 3 residues before the CDR3 end; the end is taken from the germline J gene. V gene TRBV7-6 combines with J gene TRBJ2-3; 8 nucleotides line up with TRBD2. J lost 2 bases, V lost 3 bases, and 4 bases had no gene match. Germline V lookup: CDR1 SGHVS, CDR2 FNYEAQ. This CDR3 has 15 amino acids. CDR3 sequence reads: CASSLGSGVTDTQYF. Incomplete CDR3 DNA: TGTGCCAGCAGCTTGGGTAGCGGGGTCACAGATACG.

With respect to this clone: From the germline J gene comes the end of the CDR3, since the read stops 3 residues before it. The J gene is TRBJ2-3, the V gene TRBV7-2; D uncertain. CDR3 size: 12 residues. Germline CDR1 is SGHTA and CDR2 is FQGNSA. Partial CDR3 DNA: TGTGCCAGCAGCCATAGCTTTGGGACG. This codes for CASSHSFGT. The whole CDR3 region reads CASSHSFGTQYF.

In regard to this clone: The read is 3 residues too short to cover the CDR3 end, so that end is filled in from the germline J gene. The chain recombines TRBV29-1 with TRBJ2-7, with 12 nucleotides matching TRBD2. Germline trimming cut 7 bases from V and 3 bases from J; bases unmatched to any gene: 13. This CDR3 region has 16 residues. Germline V gene lookup returns CDR1 SQVTM and CDR2 ANQGSEA. CDR3 bases read: TGCAGCGCTTCTCGGGGGTTGACTAGCGGGAGCTACGAG. Its protein product is CSASRGLTSGSYE. The whole CDR3 reads CSASRGLTSGSYEQYF.

Turning to this clone: The read ends 3 residues before the CDR3 terminus; that terminus is restored from the germline J gene. V gene TRBV6-4 combines with J gene TRBJ2-5; 9 bases fit TRBD2. The CDR3 consists of 13 residues. Germline V CDR1 and CDR2: MRHNA, SNTAGT. V was pared by 3 bases and J by 5 bases, with 1 base of the junction left unmatched. CDR3 bases read: TGTGCCAGCAGTGAGCGGGGGGGGGAGACC. Its translation is CASSERGGET. The whole CDR3 sequence is CASSERGGETQYF.

Comments on this clone: The read ends 3 residues early relative to the CDR3; the germline J gene fills the gap. This rearrangement joins TRBV29-1 to TRBJ2-1; 10 nucleotides align to TRBD2. From germline, CDR1 is SQVTM and CDR2 ANQGSEA. V shed 1 base and J 9 bases; nucleotides not matched to a gene: 12. The CDR3 extends over 16 amino acids. The CDR3: CSVEARWLAGEGEQFF. The CDR3 bases that were read are TGCAGCGTTGAAGCAAGGTGGCTAGCGGGAGAAGGTGAG.

About this clone: The CDR3 is cut off 3 residues early in the read; its end comes from the germline J gene. The V call is TRBV30, the J call TRBJ2-2; TRBD1 might be the D (5 bases). Germline V gene sequence: CDR1 GTSNPN, CDR2 SVGIG (reference sequence). The CDR3 runs to 14 residues. V lost 3 bases, J lost 0 bases, and 8 bases lay in between. The covered CDR3 bases are TGTGCCTGGAGACAGGAATCGAACACCGGGGAG. It translates to CAWRQESNTGE. The full CDR3 reads CAWRQESNTGELFF.